One and the same sample provided the 6 T cell receptor beta chains below, sequenced in a study of T-cell reconstitution after alpha-beta-depleted transplantation in children. TCRbeta library preparation incorporated unique molecular identifiers. One entry per CDR3 protein results from TCRdb running MiXCR on the PCR reads. The sample has hundreds of thousands of distinct CDR3 sequences, roughly 17% seen once. Specimen: PBMCs, mostly from graft donor cells, collected 360 days after TCRalphabeta/CD19-depleted stem cell transplant. Receptors originate from a male patient aged 2-10 years who had a stem cell transplant for acute lymphoblastic leukemia, so the T cells may come from the graft donor.

The chain uses TRBV7-9 and TRBJ2-1, with TRBD1 matching 10 bases. With V trimmed by 6 bases and J by 9 bases, 14 bases remained unmatched. This CDR3 contains 16 residues. Germline CDR1 and CDR2: SEHNR and FQNEAQ (reference sequence). CDR3 coding DNA: TGTGCCAGCAGGACCCCGGACAGGGGGTGCCTGGGTGAGCAGTTCTTC. It yields the protein CASRTPDRGCLGEQFF. The complete variable domain, with remaining parts taken from reference TRBV7-9 and TRBJ2-1, reads DTGVSQNPRHKITKRGQNVTFRCDPISEHNRLYWYRQTLGQGPEFLTYFQNEAQLEKSRLLSDRFSAERPKGSFSTLEIQRTEQGDSAMYLCASRTPDRGCLGEQFFGPGTRLTVL.

In this sample, this clonotype turned up a few times. The genes are TRBV6-5 and TRBJ2-3, with 7 bases identical to TRBD2. The CDR3 contains 15 residues. Germline-derived CDR1 and CDR2 are MNHEY and SVGAGI. V shed 4 bases and J 2 bases; nucleotides not matched to a gene: 6. CDR3 in DNA: TGTGCCAGCAGTTGGGGAGCGGGACTCACAGATACGCAGTATTTT. This gives the protein CASSWGAGLTDTQYF.

This clonotype was found many times. The J gene is TRBJ2-6, the V gene TRBV7-9; no clear D gene. Germline assignment: CDR1 SEHNR and CDR2 FQNEAQ (reference sequence). The CDR3 totals 15 residues. The ends were cut back, 1 base at V and 0 bases at J, with 4 bases in the middle. The DNA of the CDR3 is TGTGCCAGCAGCTTAGTAGGCTCTGGGGCCAACGTCCTGACTTTC. As protein: CASSLVGSGANVLTF.

This clonotype turned up a few times. V usage is TRBV4-1 and J usage is TRBJ2-5; D gene ambiguous. Germline V gene data show CDR1 as MGHRA and CDR2 as YSYEKL. The CDR3 length is 14 residues. V was shortened by 0 bases and J by 0 bases, with 5 bases between the two germline ends. The chain's CDR3 is CASSQDLNQETQYF. CDR3 in DNA: TGCGCCAGCAGCCAAGACTTGAACCAAGAGACCCAGTACTTC.

The table lists this clonotype with many counts. The chain links TRBV7-2 to TRBJ2-3; 10 nucleotides align to TRBD2. Germline V gives CDR1 SGHTA, CDR2 FQGNSA. This CDR3 region has 15 residues. V lost 5 bases to trimming and J lost 2 bases; unmatched junction nucleotides: 4. The CDR3 spells CASSPLAGVTDTQYF. CDR3 bases: TGTGCCAGCAGCCCTCTAGCGGGGGTCACAGATACGCAGTATTTT. Together with reference TRBV7-2 and TRBJ2-3, the CDR3 gives the full variable domain: GAGVSQSPSNKVTEKGKDVELRCDPISGHTALYWYRQSLGQGLEFLIYFQGNSAPDKSGLPSDRFSAERTGGSVSTLTIQRTQQEDSAVYLCASSPLAGVTDTQYFGPGTRLTVL.

This chain connects TRBV28 to TRBJ1-2, with D possibly being TRBD1 (6 bases). Trimming removed 2 bases at V and 0 bases at J, with 10 bases between. Germline-derived CDR1 and CDR2 are MDHEN and SYDVKM. The CDR3 consists of 15 residues. In DNA, the CDR3 is TGTGCCAGCAGTTTACAGACAGGAGCTAACTATGGCTACACCTTC. This codes for CASSLQTGANYGYTF.